This TCR beta chain was documented in a study of blood T cells in healthy people across ages. As for the study in general: Capture by template switching was about one barcoded beta molecule per two T cells.

Healthy Caucasian individuals from Russia aged about 6 to 95 were enrolled as donors. This CDR3 spans 13 amino acids. Trimming cost V 3 bases and J 5 bases; bases outside gene matches: 6. Germline lookup yields CDR1 SQVTM and CDR2 ANQGSEA. The use of a sample-barcoded 5' primer and a J-beta primer mix characterized a second PCR of roughly 6 to 11 cycles. TCRdb analysed the 5' RACE reads with MiXCR anew, one entry per CDR3 protein. Among roughly 900,000 distinct CDR3 sequences, about 48% were seen once, and the ten largest hold roughly an eighth. This TCR came from a man aged 25 to 40 in good health. The rearrangement uses TRBV29-1 and TRBJ1-1, with TRBD1 identical over 7 bases. The sample was blood. CDR3 amino acids: CSVETGSPTEAFF. The CDR3 DNA reads TGCAGCGTTGAGACAGGGAGTCCGACTGAAGCTTTCTTT.